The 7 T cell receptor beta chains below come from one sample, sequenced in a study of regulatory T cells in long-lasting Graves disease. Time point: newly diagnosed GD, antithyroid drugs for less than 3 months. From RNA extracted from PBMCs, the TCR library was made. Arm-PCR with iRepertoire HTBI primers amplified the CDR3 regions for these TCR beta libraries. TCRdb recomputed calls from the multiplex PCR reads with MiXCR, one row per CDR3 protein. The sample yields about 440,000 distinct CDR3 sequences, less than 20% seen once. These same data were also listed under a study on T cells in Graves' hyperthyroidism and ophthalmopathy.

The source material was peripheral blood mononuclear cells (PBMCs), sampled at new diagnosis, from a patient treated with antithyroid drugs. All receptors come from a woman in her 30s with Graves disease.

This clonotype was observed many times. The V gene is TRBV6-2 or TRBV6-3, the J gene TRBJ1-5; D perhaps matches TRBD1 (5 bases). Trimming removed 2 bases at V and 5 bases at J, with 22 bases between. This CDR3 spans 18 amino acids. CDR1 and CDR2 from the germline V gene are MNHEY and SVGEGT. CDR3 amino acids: CASSYRTWDAQSHQPQHF. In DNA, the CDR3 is TGTGCCAGCAGTTACCGGACCTGGGACGCTCAGAGCCATCAGCCCCAGCATTTT.

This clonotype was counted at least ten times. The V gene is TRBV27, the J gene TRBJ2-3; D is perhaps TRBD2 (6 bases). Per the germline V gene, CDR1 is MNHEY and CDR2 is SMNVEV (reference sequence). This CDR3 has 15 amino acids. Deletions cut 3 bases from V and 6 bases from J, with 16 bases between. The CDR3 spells CASSFIAEKRDTQYF. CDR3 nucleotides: TGTGCCAGCAGTTTTATAGCGGAGAAGCGTGATACGCAGTATTTT.

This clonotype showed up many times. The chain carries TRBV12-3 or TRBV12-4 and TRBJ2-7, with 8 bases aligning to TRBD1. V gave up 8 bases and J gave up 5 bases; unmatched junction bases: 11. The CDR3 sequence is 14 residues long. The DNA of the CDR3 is TGTGCCAGCCAGGCAATGCAGGGGGCCGACGAGCAGTACTTC. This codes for CASQAMQGADEQYF.

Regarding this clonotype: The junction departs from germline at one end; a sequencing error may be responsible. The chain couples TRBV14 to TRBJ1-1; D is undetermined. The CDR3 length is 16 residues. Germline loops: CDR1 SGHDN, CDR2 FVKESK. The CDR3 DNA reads TGTACCAGCAGCCAAAGGTCAAAAGGGCTTCACACTGAAGCTTTCTTT. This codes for CTSSQRSKGLHTEAFF. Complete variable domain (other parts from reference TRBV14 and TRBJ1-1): EAGVTQFPSHSVIEKGQTVTLRCDPISGHDNLYWYRRVMGKEIKFLLHFVKESKQDESGMPNNRFLAERTGGTYSTLKVQPAELEDSGVYFCTSSQRSKGLHTEAFFGQGTRLTVV.

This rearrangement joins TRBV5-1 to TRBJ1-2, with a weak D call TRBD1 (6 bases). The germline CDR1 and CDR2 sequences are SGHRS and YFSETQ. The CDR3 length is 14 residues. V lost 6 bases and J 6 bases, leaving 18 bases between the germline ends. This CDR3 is CASTPDRQTNGYTF. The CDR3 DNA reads TGCGCCAGCACCCCGGACAGACAGACAAATGGCTACACCTTC.

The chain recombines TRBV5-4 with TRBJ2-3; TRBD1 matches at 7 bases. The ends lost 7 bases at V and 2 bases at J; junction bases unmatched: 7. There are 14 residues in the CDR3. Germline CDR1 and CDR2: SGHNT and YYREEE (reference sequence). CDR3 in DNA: TGTGCCAGCGCTAGAGGGGGCTCCACAGATACGCAGTATTTT. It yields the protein CASARGGSTDTQYF.

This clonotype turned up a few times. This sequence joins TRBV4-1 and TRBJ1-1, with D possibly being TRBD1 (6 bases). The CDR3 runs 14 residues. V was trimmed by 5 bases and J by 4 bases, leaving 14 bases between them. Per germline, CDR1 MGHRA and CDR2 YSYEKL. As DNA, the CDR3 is TGCGCCAGCAGCAACAGGGAGCAGTTCACTGAAGCTTTCTTT. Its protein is CASSNREQFTEAFF.